The next 9 T cell receptor beta chains were all read from a single sample in a study of blood T cell repertoires in COVID-19. Data came from immunoSEQ multiplex PCR; TCRdb stores just in-frame clones and leaves some out. The sample has around 250,000 clones; less than 90% are singletons. The sequencing input was peripheral blood. Every receptor here comes from a man aged 60 to 69 with acute or convalescent COVID-19.

The V call is TRBV30, the J call TRBJ1-4; D is uncertain. The CDR3 is made up of 16 amino acids. Germline V gives CDR1 GTSNPN, CDR2 SVGIG (reference sequence). The V gene lost 2 bases and the J gene lost 0 bases, with 13 bases spanning the gap. The CDR3 nucleotides are TGTGCCTGGAGTCGGGAGTTGGGAGCAACTAATGAAAAACTGTTTTTT. Residues: CAWSRELGATNEKLFF.

This rearrangement joins TRBV24-1 to TRBJ2-5, with D hard to call. The length of the CDR3 is 14 residues. Germline V CDR1 and CDR2: KGHDR, SFDVKD. Trimming stripped 3 bases from V and 1 base from J, with 8 bases between. CDR3 loop: CATSDPRIQETQYF. The CDR3 DNA sequence: TGTGCCACCAGTGATCCGAGGATCCAAGAGACCCAGTACTTC.

The V gene is TRBV12-3 or TRBV12-4, the J gene TRBJ1-2, with D hard to call. The CDR3 length is 11 residues. Trimming left V 6 bases short and J 2 bases short, with 4 bases between. CDR3 region: CASRQNYGYTF. As DNA, the CDR3 is TGTGCCAGCAGACAGAACTATGGCTACACCTTC.

V usage is TRBV28 and J usage is TRBJ2-7; TRBD2 matches at 11 bases. The germline V gene has CDR1 MDHEN and CDR2 SYDVKM. The J segment lost 12 bases and the V segment lost 2 bases, leaving 6 bases of the junction unmatched. The CDR3 has 13 amino acids. The CDR3 region has the DNA TGTGCCAGCAGTTTAACTAGCGGGAGAGATCTGTACTTC. It translates to CASSLTSGRDLYF.

Written as DNA, the CDR3 is TGTGCCAGCAGCTTATCACTAGCGGGAGTACCCTACGAGCAGTACTTC. Translated, it gives CASSLSLAGVPYEQYF. J is TRBJ2-7 and V is TRBV11-3, with 11 bases identical to TRBD2. Trimming took 2 bases from V and 2 from J; bases not matched to a gene: 5. This CDR3 region has 16 residues. Per the germline V gene, CDR1 is SGHNT and CDR2 is YENEEA.

The rearrangement joins TRBV28 to TRBJ2-2; 8 nucleotides match TRBD1. V trimming: 8 bases; J trimming: 4 bases; junction bases outside the gene matches: 6. Germline CDR1 is MDHEN and CDR2 is SYDVKM. This CDR3 has 14 amino acids. The CDR3 here is CASRTGWTTGELFF. In nucleotides, the CDR3 is TGTGCCAGCCGGACAGGGTGGACCACCGGGGAGCTGTTTTTT.

This sequence joins TRBV29-1 and TRBJ2-5; a weak D match, TRBD1 (6 bases). The V end was cut by 8 bases, the J end by 5 bases, with 12 bases between. Germline assignment: CDR1 SQVTM and CDR2 ANQGSEA. The CDR3 spans 11 residues. Here the CDR3 DNA reads TGCAGCATCGGGCAGGGGGAGACCCAGTACTTC. Its protein product is CSIGQGETQYF.

The chain recombines TRBV7-9 with TRBJ2-3, with 15 nucleotides matching TRBD2. CDR3 size: 18 residues. Germline V gene lookup returns CDR1 SEHNR and CDR2 FQNEAQ (reference sequence). V gave up 5 bases and J gave up 5 bases; unmatched junction bases: 11. CDR3 protein: CASSRRTSGRASEDTQYF. CDR3 in DNA: TGTGCCAGCAGCAGACGGACTAGCGGGAGGGCCTCCGAAGATACGCAGTATTTT.

J is TRBJ2-7 and V is TRBV5-8; weak D call: TRBD1 (5 bases). With 4 bases removed from V and 2 bases from J, the gap between germline ends came to 7 bases. Germline-derived CDR1 and CDR2 are SGHTS and YDEGEE. This CDR3 is built from 12 residues. CDR3 sequence: CASSMDTYEQYF. The CDR3 DNA reads as TGTGCCAGCAGCATGGACACCTACGAGCAGTACTTC.